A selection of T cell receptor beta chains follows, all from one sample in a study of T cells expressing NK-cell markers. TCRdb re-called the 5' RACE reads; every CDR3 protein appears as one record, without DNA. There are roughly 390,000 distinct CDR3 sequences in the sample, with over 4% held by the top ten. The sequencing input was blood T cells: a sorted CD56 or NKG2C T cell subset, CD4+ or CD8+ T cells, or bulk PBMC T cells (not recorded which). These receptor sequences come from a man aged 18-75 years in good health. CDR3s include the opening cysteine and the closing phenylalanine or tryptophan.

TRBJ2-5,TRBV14,CASSPTGVLGTQYF
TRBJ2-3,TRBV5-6,CASSLSDRDVDTQYF
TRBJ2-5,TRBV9,CASNREPGEQETQYF
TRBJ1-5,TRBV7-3,CATEDSNQPQHF
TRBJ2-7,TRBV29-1,CSVYQPGQALREQYF
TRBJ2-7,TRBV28,CASSLVLGQEFRNEQYF
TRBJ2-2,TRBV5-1,CASSSGVGTRTGELFF
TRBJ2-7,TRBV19,CASSIGGTNSYEQYF
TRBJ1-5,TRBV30,CAWSHRPGNQPQHF
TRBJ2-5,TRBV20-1,CSANVGALLRGTQYF
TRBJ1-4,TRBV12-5,CASGSKTALVEKLFF
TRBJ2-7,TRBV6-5,CASSYSPIAGSSYEQYF
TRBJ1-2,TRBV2,CASTADRVYGYTF
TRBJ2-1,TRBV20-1,CSAPSNFNNEQFF
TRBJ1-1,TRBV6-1,CASFQDPAITEAFF
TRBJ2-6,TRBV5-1,CASMSGTGANVLTF
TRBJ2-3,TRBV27,CASSNRDSSHTQYF
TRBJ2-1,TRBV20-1,CSAPHGLSYNEQFF
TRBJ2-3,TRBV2,CASRWRGGLDTQYF
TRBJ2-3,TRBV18,CATRPVGGTDTQYF
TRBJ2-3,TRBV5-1,CATKITSGGSTDTQYF
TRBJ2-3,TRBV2,CASSVRSGSSTDTQYF
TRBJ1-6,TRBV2,CASSEQGRNSPLHF
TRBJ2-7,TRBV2,CASSEASTRNEQYF
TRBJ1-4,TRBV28,CASRHRGLWDRKLFF
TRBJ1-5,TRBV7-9,CASSPDGTRNQPQHF
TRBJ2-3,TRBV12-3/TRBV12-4,CASTLSRGGFRTDTQYF
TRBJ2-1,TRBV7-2,CASSLDRSGGYNEQFF
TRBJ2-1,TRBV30,CAWSVNLAAYNEQFF
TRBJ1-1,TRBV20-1,CSARGQGATSGTEAFF
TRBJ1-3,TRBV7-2,CASSLKQGIRSGNTIYF
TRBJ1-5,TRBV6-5,CASSYRDFGNQPQHF
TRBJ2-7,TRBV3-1,CASSQAAGYRYEQYF
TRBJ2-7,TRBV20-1,CSATPDMAEQYF
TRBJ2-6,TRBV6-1,CASSDLGTGANVLTF
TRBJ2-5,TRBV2,CAGRGTEYETQYF
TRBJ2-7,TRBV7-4,CASSFGGIYEQYF
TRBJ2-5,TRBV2,CASSDGRLAGGGRETQYF
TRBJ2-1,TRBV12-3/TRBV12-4,CASSPAVSSYNEQFF
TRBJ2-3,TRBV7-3,CASSVVNWSGKDTQYF
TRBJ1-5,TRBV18,CASSTGTGGNQPQHF
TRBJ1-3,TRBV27,CASRPRGDSLSSGNTIYF
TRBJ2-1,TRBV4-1,CASSVHGTSGVNEQFF
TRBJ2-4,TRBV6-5,CASSDRQNIQYF
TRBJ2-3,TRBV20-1,CSADSGGPNTQYF
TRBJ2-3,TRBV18,CASSPVAVALEDTQYF
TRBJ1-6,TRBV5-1,CASSLRLTANSPLHF
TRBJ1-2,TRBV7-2,CASSPRGDVDIGSYTF
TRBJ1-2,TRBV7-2,CASSLRRDTNYGYTF